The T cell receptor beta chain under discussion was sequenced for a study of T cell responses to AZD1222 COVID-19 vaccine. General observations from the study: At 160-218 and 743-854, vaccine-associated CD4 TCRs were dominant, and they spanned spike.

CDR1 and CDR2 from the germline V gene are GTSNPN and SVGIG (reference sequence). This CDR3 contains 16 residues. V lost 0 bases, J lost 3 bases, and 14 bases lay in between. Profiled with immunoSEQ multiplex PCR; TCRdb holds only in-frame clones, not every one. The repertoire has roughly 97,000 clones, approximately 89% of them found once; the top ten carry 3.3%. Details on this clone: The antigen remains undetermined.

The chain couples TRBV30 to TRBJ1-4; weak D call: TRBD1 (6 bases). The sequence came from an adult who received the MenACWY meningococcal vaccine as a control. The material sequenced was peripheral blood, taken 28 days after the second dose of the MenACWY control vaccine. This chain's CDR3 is CAWSVRVGGPNEKLFF. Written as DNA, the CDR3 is TGTGCCTGGAGTGTTCGCGTAGGGGGACCTAATGAAAAACTGTTTTTT.